This TCR beta chain was obtained from a study of T cell repertoires in cytomegalovirus infection. Background on the study: Based on public TCR beta signatures, there were indications of CMV infection and of a matching HLA type. Findings of the study overall: The cumulative frequency of public TCR beta families identified carriers of CMV plus the relevant HLA. HLA-C-restricted CMV clonotypes gave the most frequent clonotype in two of eight donors.

The V gene's germline CDR1 is SGHTA and CDR2 FQGNSA. This CDR3 has 16 amino acids. Trimming took 5 bases from V and 3 from J; bases not matched to a gene: 12. This clonotype was detected many times. Its antigen is undetermined. TCRdb re-called the reads through MiXCR, storing one row per CDR3 protein. The sample has roughly 320,000 distinct CDR3 sequences; roughly 9.5% are singletons. The sequence came from a human donor in good health (CMV status not recorded). Some clones in this sample may be carry-over from other donors' samples. The chain has TRBV7-2 and TRBJ2-7; TRBD2 matches 8 bases. The specimen sequenced was PBMCs. The CDR3 DNA is TGTGCCAGCAGCCTTAGCGGGGCCTCACCCAACTACGAGCAGTACTTC. Protein product: CASSLSGASPNYEQYF.